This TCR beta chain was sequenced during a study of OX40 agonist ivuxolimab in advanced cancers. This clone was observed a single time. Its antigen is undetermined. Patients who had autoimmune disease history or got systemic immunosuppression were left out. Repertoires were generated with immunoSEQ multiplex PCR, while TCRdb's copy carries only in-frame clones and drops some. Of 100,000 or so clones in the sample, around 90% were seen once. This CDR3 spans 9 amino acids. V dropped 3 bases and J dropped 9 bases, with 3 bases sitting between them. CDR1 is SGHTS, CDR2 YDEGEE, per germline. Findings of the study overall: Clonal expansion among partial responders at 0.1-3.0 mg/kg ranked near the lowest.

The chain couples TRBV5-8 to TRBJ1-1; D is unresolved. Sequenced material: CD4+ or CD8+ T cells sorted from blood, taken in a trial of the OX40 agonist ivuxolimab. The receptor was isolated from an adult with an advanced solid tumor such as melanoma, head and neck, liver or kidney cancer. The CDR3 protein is CASSYQAFF. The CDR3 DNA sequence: TGTGCCAGCAGCTATCAAGCTTTCTTT.